This note documents a single T cell receptor beta chain sequence. The antigen is undetermined. The sample is drawn from a study of T cells in Graves' hyperthyroidism and ophthalmopathy. Patients with uncontrolled infections, other autoimmune diseases, pregnancy or lactation were excluded. TCR beta CDR3 region amplification was performed from RNA transcripts. Initially, a first-round RT-PCR of the TCR CDR3 employed the HTBI primer set. TCRdb reanalysed the multiplex PCR reads using MiXCR and keeps one entry per CDR3 protein. The sample includes hundreds of thousands of distinct CDR3 sequences, around 40% seen only once; the top ten take approximately 31%. General observations from the study: In the blood, most expanded thyroid clonotypes above 0.001 appeared as well.

This CDR3 contains 14 residues. V lost 3 bases and J lost 4; bases outside the gene matches: 9. Germline loops: CDR1 DFQATT, CDR2 SNEGSKA (reference sequence). The rearrangement links TRBV20-1 to TRBJ2-7, with 7 bases identical to TRBD1. The TCR comes from a woman in her 40s with Graves' hyperthyroidism. The sample taken for sequencing was blood. The CDR3 DNA is TGCAGTGCTAGGGCCGGGACAGAAAGATACGAGCAGTACTTC. It encodes CSARAGTERYEQYF.